The present T cell receptor beta chain was sequenced within a study of blood T cells in healthy people across ages. V was clipped by 8 bases and J by 6 bases; unmatched bases: 7. CDR3 size: 14 residues. Looked up from germline, CDR1 is WSHSY and CDR2 is SAAADI. With a J-beta primer mix and a sample-barcoded 5' primer, a second PCR ran about 7 to 12 cycles. The template-switch adaptor, which had 12 random nucleotides, put a tag on each cDNA molecule. From the 5' RACE reads, TCRdb called clonotypes with MiXCR, one entry per CDR3 protein. The table records 1.5 million or so distinct CDR3 sequences, 42% of them present only once.

The receptor comes from a woman between 18 and 29 years old in good health. V usage is TRBV10-2 and J usage is TRBJ1-6; 7 bases are a match to TRBD1. The source material was blood. CDR3 sequence: CASRDSMGNSPLHF. DNA of the CDR3: TGCGCCAGCCGGGACAGCATGGGTAATTCACCCCTCCACTTT.